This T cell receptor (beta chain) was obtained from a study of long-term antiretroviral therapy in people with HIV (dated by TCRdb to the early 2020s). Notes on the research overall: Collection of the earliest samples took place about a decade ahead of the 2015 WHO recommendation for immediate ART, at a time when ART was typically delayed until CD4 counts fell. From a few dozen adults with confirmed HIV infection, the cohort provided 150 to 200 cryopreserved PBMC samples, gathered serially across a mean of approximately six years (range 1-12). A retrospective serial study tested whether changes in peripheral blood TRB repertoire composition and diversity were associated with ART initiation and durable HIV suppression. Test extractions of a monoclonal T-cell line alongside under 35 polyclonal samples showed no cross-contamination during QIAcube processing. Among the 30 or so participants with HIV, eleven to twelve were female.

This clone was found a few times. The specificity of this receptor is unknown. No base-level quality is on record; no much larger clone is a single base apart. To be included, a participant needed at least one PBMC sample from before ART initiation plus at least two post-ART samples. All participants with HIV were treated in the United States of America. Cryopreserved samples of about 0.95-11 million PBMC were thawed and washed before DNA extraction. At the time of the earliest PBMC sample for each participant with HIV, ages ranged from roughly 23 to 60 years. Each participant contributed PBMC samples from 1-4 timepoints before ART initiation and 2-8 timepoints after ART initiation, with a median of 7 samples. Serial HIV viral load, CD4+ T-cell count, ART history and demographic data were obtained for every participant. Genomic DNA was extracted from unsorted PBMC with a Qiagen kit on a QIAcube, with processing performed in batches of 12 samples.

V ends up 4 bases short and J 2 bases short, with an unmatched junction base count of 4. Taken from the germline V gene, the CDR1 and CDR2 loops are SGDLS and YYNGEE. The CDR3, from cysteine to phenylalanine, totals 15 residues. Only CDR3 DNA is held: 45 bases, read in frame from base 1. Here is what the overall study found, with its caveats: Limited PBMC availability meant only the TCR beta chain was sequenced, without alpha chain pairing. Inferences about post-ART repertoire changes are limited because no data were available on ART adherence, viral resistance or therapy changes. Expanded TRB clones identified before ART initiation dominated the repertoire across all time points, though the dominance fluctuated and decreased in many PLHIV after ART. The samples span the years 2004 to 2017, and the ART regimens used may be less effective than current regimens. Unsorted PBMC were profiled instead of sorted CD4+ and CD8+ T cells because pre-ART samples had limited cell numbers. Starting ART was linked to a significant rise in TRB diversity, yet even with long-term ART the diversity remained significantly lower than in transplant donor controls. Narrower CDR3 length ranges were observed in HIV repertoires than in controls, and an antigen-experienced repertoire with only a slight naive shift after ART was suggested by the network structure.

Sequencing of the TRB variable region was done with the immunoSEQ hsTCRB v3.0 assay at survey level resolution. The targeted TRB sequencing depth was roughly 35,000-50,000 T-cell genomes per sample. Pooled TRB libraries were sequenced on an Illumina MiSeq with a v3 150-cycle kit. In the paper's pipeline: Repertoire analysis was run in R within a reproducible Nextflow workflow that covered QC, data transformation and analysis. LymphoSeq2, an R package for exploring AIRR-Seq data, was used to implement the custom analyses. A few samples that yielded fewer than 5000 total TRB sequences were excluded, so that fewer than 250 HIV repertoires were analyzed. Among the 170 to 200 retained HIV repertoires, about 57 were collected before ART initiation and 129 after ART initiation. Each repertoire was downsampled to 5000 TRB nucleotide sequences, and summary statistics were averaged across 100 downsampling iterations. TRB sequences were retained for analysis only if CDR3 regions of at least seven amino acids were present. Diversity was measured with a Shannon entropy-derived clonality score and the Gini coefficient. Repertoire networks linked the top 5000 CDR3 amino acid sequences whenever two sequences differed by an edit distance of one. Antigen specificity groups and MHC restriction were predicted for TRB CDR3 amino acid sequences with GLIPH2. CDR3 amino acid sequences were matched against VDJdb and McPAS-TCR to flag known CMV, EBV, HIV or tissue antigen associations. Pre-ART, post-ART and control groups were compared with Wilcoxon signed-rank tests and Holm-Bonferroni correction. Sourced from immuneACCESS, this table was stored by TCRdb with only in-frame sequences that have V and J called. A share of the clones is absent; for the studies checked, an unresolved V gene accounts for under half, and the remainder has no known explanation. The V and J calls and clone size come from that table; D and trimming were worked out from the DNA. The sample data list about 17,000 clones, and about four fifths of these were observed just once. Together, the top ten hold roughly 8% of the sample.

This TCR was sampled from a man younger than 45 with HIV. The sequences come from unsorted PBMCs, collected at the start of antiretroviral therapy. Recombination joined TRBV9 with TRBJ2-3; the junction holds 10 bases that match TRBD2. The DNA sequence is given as TGTGCCAGCAGCTACAGCGGGGGGGTCACAGATACGCAGTATTTT. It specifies CASSYSGGVTDTQYF.